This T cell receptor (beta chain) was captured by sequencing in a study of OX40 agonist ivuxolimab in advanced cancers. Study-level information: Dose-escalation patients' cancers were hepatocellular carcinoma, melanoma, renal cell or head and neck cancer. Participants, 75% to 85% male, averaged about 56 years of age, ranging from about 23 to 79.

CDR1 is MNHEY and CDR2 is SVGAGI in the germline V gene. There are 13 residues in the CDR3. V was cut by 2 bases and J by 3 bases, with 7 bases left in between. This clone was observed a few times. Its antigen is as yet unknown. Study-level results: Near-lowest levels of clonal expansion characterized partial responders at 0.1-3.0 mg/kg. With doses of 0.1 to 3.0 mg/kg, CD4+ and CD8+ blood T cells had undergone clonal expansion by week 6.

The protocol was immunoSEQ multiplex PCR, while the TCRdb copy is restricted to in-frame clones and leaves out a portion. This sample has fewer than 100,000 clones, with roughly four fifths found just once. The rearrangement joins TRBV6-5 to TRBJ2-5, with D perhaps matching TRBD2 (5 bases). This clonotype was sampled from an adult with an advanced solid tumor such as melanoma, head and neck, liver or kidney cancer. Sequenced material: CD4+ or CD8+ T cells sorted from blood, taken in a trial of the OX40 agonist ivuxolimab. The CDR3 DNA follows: TGTGCCAGCAGTTACGAGGGAGAAGAGACCCAGTACTTC. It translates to CASSYEGEETQYF.